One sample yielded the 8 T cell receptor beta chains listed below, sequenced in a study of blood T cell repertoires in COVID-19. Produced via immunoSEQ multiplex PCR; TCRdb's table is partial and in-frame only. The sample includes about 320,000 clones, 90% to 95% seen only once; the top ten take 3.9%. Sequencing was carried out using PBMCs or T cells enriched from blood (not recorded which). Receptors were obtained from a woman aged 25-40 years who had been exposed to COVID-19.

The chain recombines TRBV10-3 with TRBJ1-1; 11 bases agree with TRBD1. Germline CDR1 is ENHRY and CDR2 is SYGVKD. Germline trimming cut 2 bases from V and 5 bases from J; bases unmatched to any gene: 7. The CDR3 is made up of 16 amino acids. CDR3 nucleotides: TGTGCCATCAGTGAGCCATTGGGACAGGGGGGGACTGAAGCTTTCTTT. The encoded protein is CAISEPLGQGGTEAFF.

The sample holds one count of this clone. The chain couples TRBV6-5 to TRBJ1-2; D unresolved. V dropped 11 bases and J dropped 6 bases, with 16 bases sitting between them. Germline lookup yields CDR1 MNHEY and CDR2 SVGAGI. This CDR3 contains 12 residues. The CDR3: CAGLGDGDGYTF. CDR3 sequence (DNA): TGTGCCGGGCTCGGGGATGGAGATGGCTACACCTTC.

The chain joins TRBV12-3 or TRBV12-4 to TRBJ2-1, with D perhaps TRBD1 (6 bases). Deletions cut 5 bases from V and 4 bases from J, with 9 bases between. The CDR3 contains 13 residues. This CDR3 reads CASSQDRYNEQFF. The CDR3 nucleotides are TGTGCCAGCAGTCAAGACAGGTACAATGAGCAGTTCTTC.

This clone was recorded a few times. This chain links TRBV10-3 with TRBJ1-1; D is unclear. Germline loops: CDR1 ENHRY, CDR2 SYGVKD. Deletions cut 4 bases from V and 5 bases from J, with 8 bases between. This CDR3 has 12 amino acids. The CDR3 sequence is CAISVRGTEAFF. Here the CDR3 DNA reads TGTGCCATCAGTGTCCGCGGGACTGAAGCTTTCTTT.

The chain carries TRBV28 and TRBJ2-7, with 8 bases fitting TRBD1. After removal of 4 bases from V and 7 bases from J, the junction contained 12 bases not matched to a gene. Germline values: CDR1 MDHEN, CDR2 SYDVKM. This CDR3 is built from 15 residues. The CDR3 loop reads CASSSPRTGRKEQYF. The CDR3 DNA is TGTGCCAGCAGTTCCCCTAGGACAGGGAGAAAAGAGCAGTACTTC.

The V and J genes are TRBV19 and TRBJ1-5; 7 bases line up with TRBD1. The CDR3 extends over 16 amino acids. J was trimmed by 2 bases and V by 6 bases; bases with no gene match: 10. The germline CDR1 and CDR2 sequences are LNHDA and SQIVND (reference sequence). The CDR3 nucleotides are TGTGCCAGTAGCATTGGGACAGAAGCGGGCAATCAGCCCCAGCATTTT. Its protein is CASSIGTEAGNQPQHF.

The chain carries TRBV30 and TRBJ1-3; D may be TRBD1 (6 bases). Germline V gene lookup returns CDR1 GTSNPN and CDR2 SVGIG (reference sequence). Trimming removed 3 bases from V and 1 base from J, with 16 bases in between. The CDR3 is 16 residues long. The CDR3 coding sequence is TGTGCCTGGAGGACTCCAGGGGATCCTTCTGGAAACACCATATATTTT. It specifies CAWRTPGDPSGNTIYF.

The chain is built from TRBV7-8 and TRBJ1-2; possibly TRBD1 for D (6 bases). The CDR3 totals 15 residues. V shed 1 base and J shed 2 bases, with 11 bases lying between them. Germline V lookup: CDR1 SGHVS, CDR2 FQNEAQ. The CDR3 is CASSLVQGTNYGYTF. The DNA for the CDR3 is TGTGCCAGCAGCTTAGTCCAGGGGACAAACTATGGCTACACCTTC.